This T cell receptor beta chain was recorded in a study of PD-1 blockade in classical Hodgkin lymphoma. With no exception, relapse followed autologous stem cell transplantation in all patients, and brentuximab vedotin exposure varied. The germline V gene has CDR1 SGHRS and CDR2 YFSETQ. The CDR3 runs 13 residues. The V end lost 2 bases, the J end lost 3 bases, and 8 bases lay between the germline ends. Only in-frame clones appear in the TCRdb table, and some are missing; sequencing was by immunoSEQ multiplex PCR. The table records tens of thousands of clones, just over 85% of them present only once. This clone appeared a few times.

The sample in question was peripheral blood mononuclear cells (PBMCs), obtained at baseline. The clonotype originates from a human donor with classical Hodgkin lymphoma. This chain joins TRBV5-1 and TRBJ2-5; D possibly corresponds to TRBD2 (6 bases). CDR3 in DNA: TGCGCCAGCAGCTTACCGGGAGAAGAGACCCAGTACTTC. Its protein is CASSLPGEETQYF.